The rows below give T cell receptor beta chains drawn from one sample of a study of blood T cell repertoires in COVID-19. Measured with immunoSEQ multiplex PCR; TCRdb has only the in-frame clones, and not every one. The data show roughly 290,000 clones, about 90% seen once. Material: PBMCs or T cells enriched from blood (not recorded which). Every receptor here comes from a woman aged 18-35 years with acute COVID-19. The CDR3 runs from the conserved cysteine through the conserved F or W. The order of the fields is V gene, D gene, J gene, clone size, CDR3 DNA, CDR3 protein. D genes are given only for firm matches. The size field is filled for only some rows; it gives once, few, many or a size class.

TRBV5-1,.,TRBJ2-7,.,TGCGCCAGCGCCAAAACAGGGAGCGAGCAGTACTTC,CASAKTGSEQYF
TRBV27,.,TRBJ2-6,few,TGTGCCACCCTCTCTGGGGCCAACGTCCTGACTTTC,CATLSGANVLTF
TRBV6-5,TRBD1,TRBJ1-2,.,TGTGCCAGCAGTTTCGAAGGGACAGGGGGCTATGGCTACACCTTC,CASSFEGTGGYGYTF
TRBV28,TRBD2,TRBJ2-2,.,TGTGCCAGCAGACTACTAGCGGGAGGCGTCGGGGAGCTGTTTTTT,CASRLLAGGVGELFF
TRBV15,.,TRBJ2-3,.,TGTGCCACCAGCAGAGATTGGGGGGCAGATACGCAGTATTTT,CATSRDWGADTQYF
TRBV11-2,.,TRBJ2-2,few,TGTGCCACCCTCCGGGGAGCTTTGAACACCGGGGAGCTGTTTTTT,CATLRGALNTGELFF
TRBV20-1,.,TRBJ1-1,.,TGCAGTGCCAAACAGGGTGGGGCTTTCTTT,CSAKQGGAFF
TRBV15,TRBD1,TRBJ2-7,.,TGTGCCACCAGCGGGCCAGGGACAGGGGGCTACGAGCAGTACTTC,CATSGPGTGGYEQYF
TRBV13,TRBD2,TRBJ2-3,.,TGTGCCAGCAGCCCCGAATCGGGACTAGCGGGAGGGCGCACAGATACGCAGTATTTT,CASSPESGLAGGRTDTQYF
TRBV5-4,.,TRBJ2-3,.,TGTGCCAGCAGCCCGAGCGCAGATACGCAGTATTTT,CASSPSADTQYF
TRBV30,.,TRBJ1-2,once,TGTGCCTGGACCAAAAAGGACAGCCGTCAGGGTGGCTACACCTTC,CAWTKKDSRQGGYTF
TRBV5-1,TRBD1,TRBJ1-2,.,TGCGCCAGCAGCCGAAACTCACAGGGGGCTAGAGGCTACACCTTC,CASSRNSQGARGYTF
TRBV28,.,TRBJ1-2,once,TGTGCCAGCAATACTGCTAACTATGGCTACACCTTC,CASNTANYGYTF
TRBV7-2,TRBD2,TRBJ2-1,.,TGTGCCAGCAGCTCCGAAGTTGCGGGAGTGAACAATGAGCAGTTCTTC,CASSSEVAGVNNEQFF
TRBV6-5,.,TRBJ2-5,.,TGTGCCAGCAGTTACACCCTATCGTTAGAGACCCAGTACTTC,CASSYTLSLETQYF
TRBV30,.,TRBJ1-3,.,TGTGCCTGGAGTGTCGGGGTAGGCGGAAACACCATATATTTT,CAWSVGVGGNTIYF
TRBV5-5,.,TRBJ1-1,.,TGTGCCAGCAGCCCTGGAGGGGCAGGTGAAGCTTTCTTT,CASSPGGAGEAFF
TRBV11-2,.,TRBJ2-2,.,TGTGCCAGCAGCTTACCAGAATCCTTGGCGGCCGGGGAGCTGTTTTTT,CASSLPESLAAGELFF
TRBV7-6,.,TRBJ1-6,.,TGTGCCAGCAGCCTAGACAGAGATAGTTCACCCCTCCACTTT,CASSLDRDSSPLHF
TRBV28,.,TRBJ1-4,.,TGTGCCAGCAGTTTGTGGATACAGGGAAAACTGTTTTTT,CASSLWIQGKLFF
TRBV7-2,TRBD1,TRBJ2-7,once,TGTGCCAGCAGCTTAGGAGCAGGGGGCGCCTACGAGCAGTACTTC,CASSLGAGGAYEQYF
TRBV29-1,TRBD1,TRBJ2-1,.,TGCAGCGCTATGGGACAGGGACATAATGAGCAGTTCTTC,CSAMGQGHNEQFF
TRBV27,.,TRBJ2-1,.,TGTGCCAGCAGTTTGTCACTAGCCCCTGGCACCTACAATGAGCAGTTCTTC,CASSLSLAPGTYNEQFF
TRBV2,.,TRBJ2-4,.,TGTGCCAGCAGCTTAATCGGAGAGTTCCAAGGTAACATTCAGTACTTC,CASSLIGEFQGNIQYF
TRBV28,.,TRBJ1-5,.,TGTGCCAGCAGTTTGTTGGGGGAGGGCAATCAGCCCCAGCATTTT,CASSLLGEGNQPQHF
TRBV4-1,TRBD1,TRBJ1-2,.,TGCGCCAGCAGCCAGGACCCGACAGGGGGCTTTAGATATGGCTACACCTTC,CASSQDPTGGFRYGYTF
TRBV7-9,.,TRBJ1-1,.,TGTGCCAGCAGGAACTTGAACACTGAAGCTTTCTTT,CASRNLNTEAFF
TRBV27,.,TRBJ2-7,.,TGTGCCAGCAGTCACCGACAGCCCTCCTACGAGCAGTACTTC,CASSHRQPSYEQYF
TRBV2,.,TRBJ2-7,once,TGTGCCAGACGACTGTTACAACCCTACGAGCAGTACTTC,CARRLLQPYEQYF
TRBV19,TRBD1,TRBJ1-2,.,TGTGCCAGTAGTGAACCGGGACAGGGGAGGGACTATGGCTACACCTTC,CASSEPGQGRDYGYTF
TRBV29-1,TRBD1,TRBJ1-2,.,TGCAGCGTTGAAGATCAGGGGGGTGGCTACACCTTC,CSVEDQGGGYTF
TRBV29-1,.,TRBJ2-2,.,TGCAGCGTTGGATTCCGGGAGTCACAAAACACCGGGGAGCTGTTTTTT,CSVGFRESQNTGELFF
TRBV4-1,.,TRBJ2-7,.,TGCGCCAGCAGCCAAGATATTTCCAGGGGCTACGAGCAGTACTTC,CASSQDISRGYEQYF
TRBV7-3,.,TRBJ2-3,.,TGTGCCAGCAGCCTAAGGAGCGGCACAGATACGCAGTATTTT,CASSLRSGTDTQYF
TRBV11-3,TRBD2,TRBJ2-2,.,TGTGCCAGCAGCCACCTAGCGGGACTGAACACCGGGGAGCTGTTTTTT,CASSHLAGLNTGELFF
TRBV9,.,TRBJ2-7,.,TGTGCCAGCAGCGCCGGGATATCCTACGAGCAGTACTTC,CASSAGISYEQYF
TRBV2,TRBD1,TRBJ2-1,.,TGTGCCAGCAGGGTGAGGGGGCGACTCGATGAGCAGTTCTTC,CASRVRGRLDEQFF
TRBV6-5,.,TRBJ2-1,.,TGTGCCAGCAATCCTAGCAGCGCATGGCATGAGCAGTTCTTC,CASNPSSAWHEQFF
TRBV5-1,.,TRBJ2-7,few,TGCGCCAGCAGCTCCGGGACCTACGAGCAGTACTTC,CASSSGTYEQYF
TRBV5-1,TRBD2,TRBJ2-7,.,TGCGCCAGCAGCTCCGGACCCGGACTAGTTGGGACCTCCTACGAGCAGTACTTC,CASSSGPGLVGTSYEQYF
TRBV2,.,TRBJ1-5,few,TGTGCCAGCAGGAGGGTTAGCAATCAGCCCCAGCATTTT,CASRRVSNQPQHF
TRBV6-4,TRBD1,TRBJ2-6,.,TGTGCCAGCAGTGACGGGGCAGGGGGCTCTGGGGCCAACGTCCTGACTTTC,CASSDGAGGSGANVLTF
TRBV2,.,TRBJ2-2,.,TGTGCCAGCAGTGAGGAGAGAGGATCGAACACCGGGGAGCTGTTTTTT,CASSEERGSNTGELFF
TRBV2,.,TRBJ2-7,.,TGTGCCAGCAAGTCCCACGCCGGGACTCCCATCTCCTACGAGCAGTACTTC,CASKSHAGTPISYEQYF
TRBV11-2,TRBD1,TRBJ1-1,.,TGTGCCAGCAGCCCTAACCGGGACAGAGCTAAAGAAGCTTTCTTT,CASSPNRDRAKEAFF
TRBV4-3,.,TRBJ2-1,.,TGCGCCAGCAGCTTGGGGGCTAGCAGGTACAATGAGCAGTTCTTC,CASSLGASRYNEQFF
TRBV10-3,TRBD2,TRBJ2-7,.,TGTGCCATCAGTGATAGGACTAGCGGGGGGGGTTACGAGCAGTACTTC,CAISDRTSGGGYEQYF
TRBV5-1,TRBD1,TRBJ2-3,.,TGCGCCAGCAGCGCCCCCAGGGGGCGCGGCACAGATACGCAGTATTTT,CASSAPRGRGTDTQYF
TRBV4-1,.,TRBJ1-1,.,TGCGCCAGCAGCCAAGTCGGGGGACTGAACACTGAAGCTTTCTTT,CASSQVGGLNTEAFF
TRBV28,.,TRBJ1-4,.,TGTGCCAGCAGCCCTGGGGGGGGGAAACTGTTTTTT,CASSPGGGKLFF
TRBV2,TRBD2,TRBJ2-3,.,TGTGCCAGCAGTGTCCTACTAGCGGGAGAAGAAAGCACAGATACGCAGTATTTT,CASSVLLAGEESTDTQYF
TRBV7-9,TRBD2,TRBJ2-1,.,TGTGCCAGCAGCTTCGACATTGGACTAGCGGGGAAGCAGTTCTTC,CASSFDIGLAGKQFF
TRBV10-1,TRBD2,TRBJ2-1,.,TGCGCCAGCTCTTCCCTAGATCGGGAGGTGGGTGAGCAGTTCTTC,CASSSLDREVGEQFF
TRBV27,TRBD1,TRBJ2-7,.,TGTGCCAGCAGTCCGTCCGGGACAGGGACCTACGAGCAGTACTTC,CASSPSGTGTYEQYF
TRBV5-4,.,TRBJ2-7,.,TGTGCCAGCAGCTCCGGAGGTGGAGACGAGCAGTACTTC,CASSSGGGDEQYF